This record looks at one TCR beta chain sequence and its context. This sample was included in a study of T cell changes during pregnancy in multiple sclerosis. The CDR3 spans 11 residues. V shed 3 bases and J shed 11 bases, with 8 bases lying between them. Germline loops: CDR1 SNHLY, CDR2 FYNNEI. The assay was immunoSEQ multiplex PCR, and TCRdb's table has in-frame clones only and misses some. The sample yields over 90,000 clones, almost 95% seen once. The receptor was derived from a female donor with multiple sclerosis, enrolled in a pregnancy study. This rearrangement joins TRBV2 to TRBJ1-5; no clear D. The sequencing used peripheral blood, collected after pregnancy. This chain's CDR3 is CASSDGGAQHF. DNA for the CDR3: TGTGCCAGCAGTGATGGCGGGGCCCAGCATTTT.